This T cell receptor (beta chain) was captured by sequencing in a study of CD8 T cells in Susac syndrome. Whole-study findings and limits: An acknowledgment was made by the study that its TCR sequencing and HLA analysis involved relatively few individuals.

The CDR3 totals 18 residues. V dropped 5 bases and J dropped 1 base, with 23 bases sitting between them. Per the germline V gene, CDR1 is SEHNR and CDR2 is FQNEAQ (reference sequence). Reverse transcription of about 0.5 to 1 ug RNA was carried out with random hexamers. TCRdb reprocessed the immunoSEQ multiplex PCR reads with MiXCR, giving one entry per CDR3 protein. The profile covers about 290,000 distinct CDR3 sequences, with almost 85% appearing a single time and roughly 0.22% taken by the ten largest. Negative isolation was used for CD8+ and CD4+ T cells, and FACS enrichment was applied to TEMRA cells. Remarks on this clonotype: Its specificity is unknown.

This sequence joins TRBV7-9 and TRBJ2-5; TRBD1 might be the D (5 bases). This clonotype was sampled from a human donor with multiple sclerosis. The material sequenced was CD8+ T cells from PBMCs. The CDR3, as DNA: TGTGCCAGCAGCATGCCCCAGGGCCCACTAACCCGCCAAGAGACCCAGTACTTC. Its translation is CASSMPQGPLTRQETQYF.